These T cell receptor beta chains were read from a single sample in a study of breast tumors, draining lymph nodes, adjacent tissues. TCRdb fed the multiplex PCR reads into MiXCR, producing one record per CDR3 protein. The data hold 85,000 to 120,000 distinct CDR3 sequences, with around 30% observed a single time. The sequenced sample was axillary lymph node tissue. The receptors originated from a female donor with breast cancer. Some clones in this sample may be carry-over from other donors' samples. Each CDR3 is given with its conserved first and last residue. D genes are given only for firm matches. Only part of the rows carry a size: once, few, many, or a class if the clone is expanded.

CDR3nt	CDR3aa	v_gene	j_gene	len	abundance	d_gene
TGCGCCAGCAGCGTGGACGGCCTGAACACTGAAGCTTTCTTT	CASSVDGLNTEAFF	TRBV5-1	TRBJ1-1	14	.	.
TGTGCCATCAGCCGGGACAGGGTGATTGCTGAGCAGTATTTT	CAISRDRVIAEQYF	TRBV10-3	TRBJ2-3	14	.	TRBD1
TGTGCCATCAGGAAAGGACTATCTGGCACAGATACGCAGTATTTT	CAIRKGLSGTDTQYF	TRBV10-3	TRBJ2-3	15	many	.
TGTGCCAGCAGACTTAGCGGGAGCTCCTACGAGCAGTACTTC	CASRLSGSSYEQYF	TRBV7-2	TRBJ2-7	14	.	TRBD2
TGTGCCAGCAGCACGACTAGTTCCAATGAGCAGTTCTTC	CASSTTSSNEQFF	TRBV7-3	TRBJ2-1	13	many	.
TGTGCCAGCAGCTTCCGAGGGGGCACTGAAGCTTTCTTT	CASSFRGGTEAFF	TRBV5-6	TRBJ1-1	13	few	.
TGTGCCAGTAGTCCGCTAGCGGGACTAAGCGAGCAGTACTTC	CASSPLAGLSEQYF	TRBV19	TRBJ2-7	14	many	TRBD2
TGCGCCAGCAGCCCAACCGGGACAGGCTACGAGCAATGCTTC	CASSPTGTGYEQCF	TRBV5-1	TRBJ2-7	14	.	TRBD1
TGCAGCGTTGGGGGGGGGCGTTTTGAAAAACTGTTTTTT	CSVGGGRFEKLFF	TRBV29-1	TRBJ1-4	13	many	.
TGTGCCAGCAGCGTAGGGGGACAGGGGAACTACAATGAGCAGTTCTTC	CASSVGGQGNYNEQFF	TRBV9	TRBJ2-1	16	many	TRBD1
TGTGCCAGTAGCACTGGGACAGCCCAAGTGTATGGCTACACCTTC	CASSTGTAQVYGYTF	TRBV19	TRBJ1-2	15	.	TRBD1
TGCAGTGCGTCCACCTCCGGGGCTAGCGCGATAGGCGAAGGCTACGAGCAGTACTTC	CSASTSGASAIGEGYEQYF	TRBV20-1	TRBJ2-7	19	.	.
TGTGCCAGCAAGTCCGCGGGGGCCCCCTACGAGCAGTACTTC	CASKSAGAPYEQYF	TRBV27	TRBJ2-7	14	many	.
TGTGCCAGCAGCTTAAGCGGGTCCCTTTACAATGAGCAGTATTTT	CASSLSGSLYNEQYF	TRBV7-9	TRBJ2-3	15	.	.
TGTGCCAGTACTTTGGACCGATATGGCTACACCTTC	CASTLDRYGYTF	TRBV19	TRBJ1-2	12	many	.
TGTGCCAGCAGCTCATTCAGGGAATGGGTCGGGACCCAAGAGACCCAGTACTTC	CASSSFREWVGTQETQYF	TRBV7-9	TRBJ2-5	18	.	.
TGTGCCAGCAGCTTAGTGGCGAGGGGGCGAGAGACCCAGTACTTC	CASSLVARGRETQYF	TRBV7-2	TRBJ2-5	15	many	TRBD1
TGCAGTGCTAGAGGAACAGGGGAGGCACCCCTCCACTTT	CSARGTGEAPLHF	TRBV20-1	TRBJ1-6	13	.	TRBD1
TGTGCCAGCAGTCCCGCGCAGCTAGCGGAAGAGACCCAGTACTTC	CASSPAQLAEETQYF	TRBV28	TRBJ2-5	15	few	TRBD2
TGCGCCAGCAGCCAAGATCTCGATTATACCTACGAGCAGTACTTC	CASSQDLDYTYEQYF	TRBV4-3	TRBJ2-7	15	many	.
TGTGCCAGCAGCTCCGGGATTAGCGCGTGGGATGAGCAGTTCTTC	CASSSGISAWDEQFF	TRBV11-3	TRBJ2-1	15	few	.
TGCAGTGCTAGAGGGGGTAGCGGGGGTGCAACAGGGGATCAAGAGACCCAGTACTTC	CSARGGSGGATGDQETQYF	TRBV20-1	TRBJ2-5	19	many	TRBD2
TGTGCCAGCAGCGTAGATGGAGGGTTTTCGAACACCGGGGAGCTGTTTTTT	CASSVDGGFSNTGELFF	TRBV9	TRBJ2-2	17	many	.
TGTGCCAGCAGCCAACGACTAGAATACTACACCGGGGAGCTGTTTTTT	CASSQRLEYYTGELFF	TRBV3-1	TRBJ2-2	16	.	.
TGCAGCGTCGGGACAGGGGGGTCGGACGAGCAGTACTTC	CSVGTGGSDEQYF	TRBV29-1	TRBJ2-7	13	.	TRBD1
TGTGCCAGCAGTTACCAGGGGCGAGGTGGAAACACCATATATTTT	CASSYQGRGGNTIYF	TRBV6-6	TRBJ1-3	15	many	.
TGTGCCAGCAGTGAAGCAGGGGGATTCGGGGATACGCAGTATTTT	CASSEAGGFGDTQYF	TRBV2	TRBJ2-3	15	.	.
TGCAGTGCTAGAGCCGTGGCGGGGATCCATAGCAATCAGCCCCAGCATTTT	CSARAVAGIHSNQPQHF	TRBV20-1	TRBJ1-5	17	many	.
TGCGCCAGCAGCTTAGGGCGGCCCGACAACTCCTACAATGAGCAGTTCTTC	CASSLGRPDNSYNEQFF	TRBV4-1	TRBJ2-1	17	many	.
TGTGCCAGCAGCATTGGACAGGGGGGGTACACTGAAGCTTTCTTT	CASSIGQGGYTEAFF	TRBV5-5	TRBJ1-1	15	.	TRBD1
TGTGCCAGCAGCTTATTGGACAGGGGCTACGAGCAGTACTTC	CASSLLDRGYEQYF	TRBV5-5	TRBJ2-7	14	many	TRBD1
TGCAGTGCTCCGGGGAACACCGGGGAGCTGTTTTTT	CSAPGNTGELFF	TRBV20-1	TRBJ2-2	12	many	.
TGTGCCAGCAGTCGGACAGAGGGTAATTCACCACTCCACTTT	CASSRTEGNSPLHF	TRBV14	TRBJ1-6	14	.	.
TGCAGTGCTAGGGTGGGCCGGCGGGAAGATACGCAGTATTTT	CSARVGRREDTQYF	TRBV20-1	TRBJ2-3	14	many	.
TGTGCCAGTAGTATTTCCGGGGCTGGCGCTGAAGCTTTCTTT	CASSISGAGAEAFF	TRBV19	TRBJ1-1	14	.	.
TGCGCCAGCAGCCAACAGGTACGCGACGAGCAGTACTTC	CASSQQVRDEQYF	TRBV4-1	TRBJ2-7	13	many	.
TGTGCCAGCACCGAAACTAGCGGGGCTTCAGATACGCAGTATTTT	CASTETSGASDTQYF	TRBV6-2/TRBV6-3	TRBJ2-3	15	many	TRBD2
TGTGCCAGCAGTCAAGCGGTTGGGGGTTCCCCTCAGCCCCAGCATTTT	CASSQAVGGSPQPQHF	TRBV6-1	TRBJ1-5	16	few	.
TGTGCCAGTAGTCACAGTGCTAACTATGGCTACACCTTC	CASSHSANYGYTF	TRBV19	TRBJ1-2	13	many	.
TGTGCCACCAGCAGAGACCGAGGGGTTGGGGGCTACACCTTC	CATSRDRGVGGYTF	TRBV15	TRBJ1-2	14	.	.
.	CASSLGYGYTFGSPLHF	TRBV7-2	TRBJ1-6	17	.	.
TGTGCCAGCACCATGGGACACGGGAACACTGAAGCTTTCTTT	CASTMGHGNTEAFF	TRBV12-3/TRBV12-4	TRBJ1-1	14	.	.
TGTGCCAGTAGAAGTTCCCAGGGAACCGGGGAGCTGTTTTTT	CASRSSQGTGELFF	TRBV19	TRBJ2-2	14	many	.
TGCAGCGTATCAGGGGGTGCAGCTAGTGAAAAACTGTTTTTT	CSVSGGAASEKLFF	TRBV29-1	TRBJ1-4	14	.	TRBD1